This record covers a single T cell receptor beta chain. Its antigen is still unknown. Per-nucleotide qualities are absent, and no much larger clonotype sits a single base away. Receptor libraries were prepared by RT-PCR. Instrument on record: Illumina HiSeq 2500. In-frame beta chains were kept once TCRdb had trimmed the public reads at Q25 with fastp and called clones with MiXCR. Records with the same CDR3 protein are collapsed into one entry carrying the most frequent genes and DNA. Counted in this sample were some 540,000 distinct CDR3 sequences; under 30% of them appeared once. The ten largest clones capture about 3% of the sample. V sheds 1 base and J sheds 15 bases, leaving 15 bases between their ends. In the germline V gene (reference sequence), CDR1 corresponds to LGHDT and CDR2 to YNNKEL. The CDR3, cysteine through phenylalanine, is 13 amino acids long. The read is trimmed to its CDR3 DNA, 39 bases read in frame from base 1.

This entry is derived from a study of response to subunit inactivated influenza vaccine (dated by TCRdb to the late 2010s). Turning to the overall study: To follow how T cells responded to a trivalent subunit inactivated influenza vaccine, the researchers relied on deep quantitative profiling of the T cell receptor repertoire. Findings and caveats that apply to the study as a whole: The authors suggested that each seasonal influenza vaccination may recruit only a limited number of new T cells.

This same sample was also taken into another study, of T cells expressing NK-cell markers. As noted in the second study: 5'RACE template switching, by which a universal primer site and unique molecular identifiers were added, was used to make TCR beta cDNA libraries. Three sorted T-cell subsets (CD3+CD56+NKG2C+, CD3+CD56+NKG2C- and CD3+CD56-NKG2C+) from 8 or 9 donors had their TCR beta-chain repertoires profiled. Of the eight sequenced donors, seven were found to be HCMV-seropositive and one was found to be HCMV-seronegative. To restrict sorting to alphabetaTCR-expressing T cells, an anti-gammadeltaTCR antibody was added in several experiments. In roughly 6 donors, the dominant CD3+CD56+NKG2C+ clonotypes were found to rank among the top 10 CD8+ clonotypes and to make up 1.0-7.0% of CD8+ T cells. Those dominant clonotypes were again the most abundant among CD3+CD56-NKG2C+ cells in a handful of donors, at roughly 25-60.1%. Whether the expanded NKG2C-expressing T cell clones were specific for HCMV antigens was left unclear. Randomly selected healthy volunteers, three men and five women, were used as the eight sequenced donors. HCMV-specific IgG was detected in serum with a commercial ELISA kit to determine HCMV serostatus. Ficoll density gradient centrifugation was used to isolate peripheral blood mononuclear cells from blood. Using Miltenyi isolation kits, CD4+ and CD8+ T cells were isolated from PBMC through magnetic immunoseparation. cDNA synthesis was primed from the TCR beta constant segment and was followed by two successive PCR amplification steps. Libraries were sequenced as 2 x 150 bp reads on Illumina HiSeq 2000/2500, MiSeq or NextSeq. MIGEC was used to demultiplex reads and group reads by UMI, and MiTCR was used to assemble and quantify clonotypes. To exclude erroneous sequences, any TCR cDNA sequence not supported by at least two reads was discarded. The tcR package was used for downstream repertoire analysis, with clonotypes matched between fractions based on CDR3 nucleotide sequence plus V segment. Antigen specificity was annotated against VDJdb with VDJmatch, allowing one amino acid substitution in CDR3.

The V and J genes are TRBV3-1 and TRBJ1-4, and TRBD1 may be the D gene, going by 6 matching bases. Specimen: CD4+ T cells sorted from PBMCs, collected roughly 12 days after vaccination. This clonotype was sampled from a man aged 50 or older who received an inactivated influenza vaccine. Donor details come from another sample of the same person, matched by shared clones. The DNA sequence is given as TGTGCCAGCAGCCAAGGGGGGCAGGTCGGGGTGTTTTTT. It encodes CASSQGGQVGVFF.